This T cell receptor beta chain appears in the sequencing data of a study of blood T cell repertoires in COVID-19. Study in general: Acute and convalescent COVID-19 specimens originated in the United States, Italy and Spain. The cDNA or gDNA used as material had been derived from T cells, B-cell-depleted T cells, or PBMCs.

Original processing notes: Cell counts per sample came from amplifying reference gene primers. TCRdb's table, derived via immunoSEQ multiplex PCR, lists solely in-frame clones and lacks some. V and J calls and clone size follow that table, whereas D and trimming were derived from the DNA. The sample gives a few hundred thousand clones, about 88% of which show up once; 4.6% is in the top ten. The CDR3 spans 16 residues. From germline, CDR1 is SGHNT and CDR2 YYREEE (reference sequence). V was clipped by 3 bases and J by 2 bases; unmatched bases: 4. The receptor comes from a woman aged 40 to 50 who had recovered from COVID-19. The chain links TRBV5-4 to TRBJ2-1; 11 bases align to TRBD2. The sequenced sample consisted of peripheral blood. The DNA of the CDR3 is TGTGCCAGCAGCTGGATTAGCGGGGGGGCCTACAATGAGCAGTTCTTC. Its protein product is CASSWISGGAYNEQFF.